This entry features one TCR beta chain sequence. What it recognizes is unknown. TCRdb's copy holds only in-frame clones and misses some; the assay was immunoSEQ multiplex PCR. Among 160,000 or so clones listed, roughly nine tenths were seen once. These data originate in a study of T cell responses to AZD1222 COVID-19 vaccine. The wider study: Second-dose timings of about 4 or about 12 weeks were pooled. Regarding the study as a whole: Females made up more of the donors, who were largely white British, and clonal diversity may have come out too low. Just a handful of AZD1222 recipients tested seropositive at baseline. Reports indicate that nearly half of spike-specific TCRs are directed at unmutated variant regions.

The germline CDR1 and CDR2 sequences are SGHRS and YFSETQ. This CDR3 comprises 12 residues. The V end lost 5 bases, the J end lost 3 bases, and 8 bases lay between the germline ends. The sequenced sample was peripheral blood, obtained on day 0 of AZD1222 vaccination. The chain has TRBV5-1 and TRBJ1-1; unclear D gene. This sequence was found in an adult in good health. The CDR3 loop reads CASSETDTEAFF. Here the CDR3 DNA reads TGCGCCAGCAGTGAGACCGACACTGAAGCTTTCTTT.